This T cell receptor beta chain was obtained from a study of cytomegalovirus exposure and HLA in healthy donors. Germline trimming cut 5 bases from V and 5 bases from J; bases unmatched to any gene: 3. From germline, CDR1 is SGHVS and CDR2 FNYEAQ. CDR3 size: 13 residues. PCR employed 60 Vbeta and 13 Jbeta primers. Assay: immunoSEQ multiplex PCR; the TCRdb copy retains only in-frame clones and omits some. The repertoire holds around 98,000 clones, roughly 70% seen once, with 2% to 2.5% in the top ten. The TCR sequence derives from a man aged 45-65 years in good health and CMV-seronegative. Sequencing used PBMCs. The chain is built from TRBV7-6 and TRBJ1-1; 9 bases are a match to TRBD1. CDR3 loop: CASSRTGETEAFF. CDR3 coding DNA: TGTGCCAGCAGCCGGACAGGGGAAACTGAAGCTTTCTTT.